This T cell receptor beta chain was profiled in a study of lymphopenia after photon versus proton radiotherapy. Germline values: CDR1 KGHSH, CDR2 LQKENI. There are 13 residues in the CDR3. Trimming removed 1 base at V and 5 bases at J, with 6 bases between. Study observations and caveats: Only patients who died were analyzed for survival; proton advantage is unproven. Post-nadir TCR diversity decline inversely tracked overall survival among those who died.

Profiling relied on immunoSEQ multiplex PCR, and the TCRdb table lists in-frame clones only, not all of them. This table holds 65,000 to 85,000 clones, 85% to 95% found once. Regarding this clone: Its matching antigen is unknown.

V and J are TRBV18 and TRBJ2-1; either TRBD1 or TRBD2 may supply D (5 bases each). This sequence originates from a middle-aged woman with cholangiocarcinoma. Sequenced material: peripheral blood, taken from a patient treated with photon-based radiotherapy. The CDR3 spells CASSPRDDNEQFF. The CDR3 DNA is TGTGCCAGCTCACCACGGGACGACAATGAGCAGTTCTTC. The full variable domain, completed using reference TRBV18 and TRBJ2-1, is NAGVMQNPRHLVRRRGQEARLRCSPMKGHSHVYWYRQLPEEGLKFMVYLQKENIIDESGMPKERFSAEFPKEGPSILRIQQVVRGDSAAYFCASSPRDDNEQFFGPGTRLTVL.